The sequence of this T cell receptor (beta chain) was determined in a study of cytomegalovirus exposure and HLA in healthy donors. PCR employed 60 Vbeta and 13 Jbeta primers. The assay was immunoSEQ multiplex PCR, and TCRdb's table has in-frame clones only and misses some. Found here are 100,000 to 150,000 clones, 70% to 85% of them singletons; the top ten hold 9.5% to 15%. This clone came up a few times. No antigen is known for it. Study findings and constraints: Presence/absence analyses assumed roughly uniform sequencing depth across donors, which may not hold. It was in a later analysis that TCR association rates were seen to vary by HLA locus, highest for DRB1 and lowest for HLA-C. A prior analysis recorded that most TCR beta V segments were productive about 87% or about 30% of the time. Some V segments, including TRBV6-2 and TRBV6-3, were excluded as indistinguishable.

Germline V gives CDR1 MDHEN, CDR2 SYDVKM. The CDR3 is 15 residues long. With 5 bases clipped from V and 3 bases from J, the junction kept 7 bases outside the gene matches. This chain connects TRBV28 to TRBJ2-3, with TRBD2 matching 8 bases. This clonotype was obtained from a woman aged 40 to 49 in good health and CMV-seropositive. Material: PBMCs. CDR3 DNA sequence: TGTGCCAGCAGTCAAAGGGCGGGAGGAACAGATACGCAGTATTTT. Translated: CASSQRAGGTDTQYF. The full variable domain, rest sourced from reference TRBV28 and TRBJ2-3, is DVKVTQSSRYLVKRTGEKVFLECVQDMDHENMFWYRQDPGLGLRLIYFSYDVKMKEKGDIPEGYSVSREKKERFSLILESASTNQTSMYLCASSQRAGGTDTQYFGPGTRLTVL.